This T cell receptor beta chain was recovered during a study of blood T cells in healthy people across ages. The wider study: About one barcoded TCR beta cDNA was captured per two T cells.

It was with a sample-barcoded 5' primer and a J-beta primer mix that a second PCR of about 6 to 12 cycles was run. Each sample provided no less than 3 million CDR3-containing paired-end reads. TCRdb independently ran MiXCR on the 5' RACE reads; one entry per CDR3 protein. In the table there are about 1.4 million distinct CDR3 sequences, roughly 64% of which are singletons. V lost 3 bases to trimming and J lost 3 bases, with 12 bases between them. Germline CDR1 reads MNHNS; CDR2 reads SASEGT. This CDR3 has 14 amino acids. Concerning this clonotype itself: Its antigen remains unknown.

Study observations and caveats: When set beside aged donors, long-lived donors presented more naive CD4+ cells and higher diversity. Strong correlation existed between TCR beta diversity and naive T cell percentage.

V is TRBV6-1 and J is TRBJ2-7; D remains unclear. The sequence was obtained from a man aged 18-30 years in good health. The material sequenced was blood. In DNA form, the CDR3 reads TGTGCCAGCAGTGACCCTAACGAGGACTACGAGCAGTACTTC. It specifies CASSDPNEDYEQYF.